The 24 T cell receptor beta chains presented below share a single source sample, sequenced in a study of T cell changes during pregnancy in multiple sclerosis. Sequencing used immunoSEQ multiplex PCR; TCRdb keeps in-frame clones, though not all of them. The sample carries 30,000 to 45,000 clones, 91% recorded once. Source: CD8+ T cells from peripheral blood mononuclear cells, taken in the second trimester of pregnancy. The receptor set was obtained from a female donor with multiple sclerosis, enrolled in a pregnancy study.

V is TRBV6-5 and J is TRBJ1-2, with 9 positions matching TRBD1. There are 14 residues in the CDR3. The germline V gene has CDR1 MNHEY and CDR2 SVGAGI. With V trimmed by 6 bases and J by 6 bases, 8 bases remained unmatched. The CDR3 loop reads CASRGQGESDGYTF. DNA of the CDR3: TGTGCCAGCAGGGGACAGGGAGAGAGTGATGGCTACACCTTC.

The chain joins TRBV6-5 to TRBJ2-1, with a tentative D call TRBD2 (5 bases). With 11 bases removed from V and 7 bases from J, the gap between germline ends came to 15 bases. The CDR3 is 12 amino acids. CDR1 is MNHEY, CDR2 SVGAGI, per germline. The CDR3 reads CASGEGYNEQFF. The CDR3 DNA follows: TGTGCCTCCGGAGAGGGATATAATGAGCAGTTCTTC.

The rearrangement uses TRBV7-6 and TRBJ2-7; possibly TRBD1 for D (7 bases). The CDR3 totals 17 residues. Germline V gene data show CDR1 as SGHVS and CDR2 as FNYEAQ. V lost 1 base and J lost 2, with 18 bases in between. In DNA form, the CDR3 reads TGTGCCAGCAGCTTAGAGACGGCAGGGGGGCCCACCTACGAGCAGTACTTC. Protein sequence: CASSLETAGGPTYEQYF. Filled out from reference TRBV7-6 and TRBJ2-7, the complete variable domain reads GAGVSQSPRYKVTKRGQDVALRCDPISGHVSLYWYRQALGQGPEFLTYFNYEAQQDKSGLPNDRFSAERPEGSISTLTIQRTEQRDSAMYRCASSLETAGGPTYEQYFGPGTRLTVT.

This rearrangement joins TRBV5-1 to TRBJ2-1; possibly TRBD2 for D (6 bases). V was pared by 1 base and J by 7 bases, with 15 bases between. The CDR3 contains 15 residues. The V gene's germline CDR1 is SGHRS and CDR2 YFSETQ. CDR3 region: CASSLTGSSSNEQFF. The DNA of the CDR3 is TGCGCCAGCAGCTTGACCGGGAGTTCTAGTAATGAGCAGTTCTTC. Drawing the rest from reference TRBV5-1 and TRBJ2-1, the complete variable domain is KAGVTQTPRYLIKTRGQQVTLSCSPISGHRSVSWYQQTPGQGLQFLFEYFSETQRNKGNFPGRFSGRQFSNSRSEMNVSTLELGDSALYLCASSLTGSSSNEQFFGPGTRLTVL.

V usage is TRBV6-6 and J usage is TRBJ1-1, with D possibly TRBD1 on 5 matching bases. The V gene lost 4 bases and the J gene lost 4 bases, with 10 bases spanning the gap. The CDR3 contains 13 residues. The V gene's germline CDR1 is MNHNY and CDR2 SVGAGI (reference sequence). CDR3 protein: CASSLGHATEAFF. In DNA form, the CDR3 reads TGTGCCAGCAGTTTAGGACACGCCACTGAAGCTTTCTTT.

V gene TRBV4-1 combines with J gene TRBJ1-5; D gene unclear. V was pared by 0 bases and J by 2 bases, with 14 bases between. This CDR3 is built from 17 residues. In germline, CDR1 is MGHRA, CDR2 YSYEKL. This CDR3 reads CASSQEGSTLGNQPQHF. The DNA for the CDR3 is TGCGCCAGCAGCCAAGAGGGCAGCACATTGGGCAATCAGCCCCAGCATTTT.

CDR3 DNA: TGTGCCAGCAGTGACGGGGACAGCCTCGATGAAAAACTGTTTTTT. Protein sequence: CASSDGDSLDEKLFF. The chain couples TRBV27 to TRBJ1-4, with 7 bases lining up with TRBD1. The germline V gene encodes CDR1 MNHEY and CDR2 SMNVEV (reference sequence). With V trimmed by 5 bases and J by 6 bases, 9 bases remained unmatched. The CDR3 extends over 15 amino acids.

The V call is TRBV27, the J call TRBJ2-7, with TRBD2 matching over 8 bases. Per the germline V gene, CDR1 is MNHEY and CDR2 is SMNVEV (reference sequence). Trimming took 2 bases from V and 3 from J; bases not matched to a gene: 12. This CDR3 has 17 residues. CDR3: CASSLAPPSGLYYEQYF. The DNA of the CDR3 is TGTGCCAGCAGTTTAGCCCCCCCTAGCGGGCTATACTACGAGCAGTACTTC.

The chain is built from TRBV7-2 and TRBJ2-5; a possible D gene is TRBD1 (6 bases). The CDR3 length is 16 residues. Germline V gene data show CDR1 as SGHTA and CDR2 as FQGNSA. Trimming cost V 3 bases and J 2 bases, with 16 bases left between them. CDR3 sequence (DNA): TGTGCCAGCAGCTTTCGGACAGTGAGCCCTCAAGAGACCCAGTACTTC. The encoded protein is CASSFRTVSPQETQYF. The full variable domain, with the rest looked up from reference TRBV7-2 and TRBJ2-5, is GAGVSQSPSNKVTEKGKDVELRCDPISGHTALYWYRQSLGQGLEFLIYFQGNSAPDKSGLPSDRFSAERTGGSVSTLTIQRTQQEDSAVYLCASSFRTVSPQETQYFGPGTRLLVL.

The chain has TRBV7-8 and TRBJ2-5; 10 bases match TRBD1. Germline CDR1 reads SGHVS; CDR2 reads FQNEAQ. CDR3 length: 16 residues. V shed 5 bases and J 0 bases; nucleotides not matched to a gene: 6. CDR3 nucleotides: TGTGCCAGCAGCGCTAGGGACAGGGGATACCAAGAGACCCAGTACTTC. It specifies CASSARDRGYQETQYF.

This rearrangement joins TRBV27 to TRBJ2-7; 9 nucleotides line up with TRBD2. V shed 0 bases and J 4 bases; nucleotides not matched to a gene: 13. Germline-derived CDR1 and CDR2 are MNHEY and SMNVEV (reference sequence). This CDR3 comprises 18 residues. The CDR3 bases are TGTGCCAGCAGTTTATCGGGACGGGGGGGACTAGCAGGTTACGAGCAGTACTTC. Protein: CASSLSGRGGLAGYEQYF.

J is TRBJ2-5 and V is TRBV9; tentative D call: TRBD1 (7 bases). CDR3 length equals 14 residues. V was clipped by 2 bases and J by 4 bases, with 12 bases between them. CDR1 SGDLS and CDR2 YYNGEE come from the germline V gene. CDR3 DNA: TGTGCCAGCAGCGTTCAGGGGGGAGTAGAGACCCAGTACTTC. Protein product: CASSVQGGVETQYF. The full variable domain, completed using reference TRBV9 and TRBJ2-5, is DSGVTQTPKHLITATGQRVTLRCSPRSGDLSVYWYQQSLDQGLQFLIQYYNGEERAKGNILERFSAQQFPDLHSELNLSSLELGDSALYFCASSVQGGVETQYFGPGTRLLVL.

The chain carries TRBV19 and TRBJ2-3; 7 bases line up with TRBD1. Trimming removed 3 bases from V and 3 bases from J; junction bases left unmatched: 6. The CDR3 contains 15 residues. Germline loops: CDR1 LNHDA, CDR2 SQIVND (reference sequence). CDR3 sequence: CASSIQGEVTDTQYF. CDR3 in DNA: TGTGCCAGTAGTATCCAGGGGGAAGTGACAGATACGCAGTATTTT.

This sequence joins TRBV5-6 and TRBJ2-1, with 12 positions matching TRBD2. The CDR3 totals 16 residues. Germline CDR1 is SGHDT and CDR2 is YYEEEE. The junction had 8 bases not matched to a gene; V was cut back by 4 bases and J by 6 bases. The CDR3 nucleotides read TGTGCCAGCAGCCCAGGACTAGCGGGATTGGGCAATGAGCAGTTCTTC. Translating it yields CASSPGLAGLGNEQFF.

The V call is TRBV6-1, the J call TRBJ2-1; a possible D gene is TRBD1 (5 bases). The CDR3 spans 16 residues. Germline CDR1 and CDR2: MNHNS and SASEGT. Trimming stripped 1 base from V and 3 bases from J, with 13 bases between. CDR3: CASSEVRRVNYNEQFF. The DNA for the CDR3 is TGTGCCAGCAGTGAAGTCCGCAGGGTGAACTACAATGAGCAGTTCTTC.

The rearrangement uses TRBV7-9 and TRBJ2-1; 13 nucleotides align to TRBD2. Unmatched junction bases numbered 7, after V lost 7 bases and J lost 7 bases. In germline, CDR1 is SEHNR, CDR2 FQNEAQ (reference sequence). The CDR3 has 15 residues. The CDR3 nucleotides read TGTGCCAGCAACCCGACTAGCGGGGGGCCAAATGAGCAGTTCTTC. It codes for CASNPTSGGPNEQFF.

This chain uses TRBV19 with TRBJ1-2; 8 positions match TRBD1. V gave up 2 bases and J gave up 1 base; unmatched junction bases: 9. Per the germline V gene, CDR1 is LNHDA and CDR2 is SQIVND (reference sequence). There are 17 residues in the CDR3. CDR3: CASSISPDRAFNYGYTF. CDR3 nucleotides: TGTGCCAGTAGTATAAGCCCGGACAGGGCCTTTAACTATGGCTACACCTTC.

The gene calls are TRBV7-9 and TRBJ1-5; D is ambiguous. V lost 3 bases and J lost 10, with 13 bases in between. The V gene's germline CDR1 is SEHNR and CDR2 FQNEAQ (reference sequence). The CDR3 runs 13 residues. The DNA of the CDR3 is TGTGCCAGCAGCTTCAACAGCCCTTTTCCCCAGCATTTT. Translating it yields CASSFNSPFPQHF.

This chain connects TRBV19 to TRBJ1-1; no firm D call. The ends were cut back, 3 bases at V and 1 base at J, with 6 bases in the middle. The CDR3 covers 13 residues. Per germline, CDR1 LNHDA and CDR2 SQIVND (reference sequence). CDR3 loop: CASSIEKNTEAFF. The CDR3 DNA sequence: TGTGCCAGTAGTATTGAGAAGAACACTGAAGCTTTCTTT.

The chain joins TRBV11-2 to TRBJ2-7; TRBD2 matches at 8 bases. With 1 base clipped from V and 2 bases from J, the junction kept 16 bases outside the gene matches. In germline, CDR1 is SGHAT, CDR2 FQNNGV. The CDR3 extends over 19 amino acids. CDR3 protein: CASSLGPSLAVRSPYEQYF. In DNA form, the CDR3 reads TGTGCCAGCAGCTTAGGCCCCTCACTAGCGGTACGATCTCCCTACGAGCAGTACTTC.

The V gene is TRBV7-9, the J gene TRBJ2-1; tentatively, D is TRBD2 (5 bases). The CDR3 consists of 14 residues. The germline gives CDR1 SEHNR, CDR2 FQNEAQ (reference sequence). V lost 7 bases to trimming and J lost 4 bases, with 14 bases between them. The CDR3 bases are TGTGCCAGCAATACCGCGGGCCGATACAATGAGCAGTTCTTC. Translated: CASNTAGRYNEQFF.

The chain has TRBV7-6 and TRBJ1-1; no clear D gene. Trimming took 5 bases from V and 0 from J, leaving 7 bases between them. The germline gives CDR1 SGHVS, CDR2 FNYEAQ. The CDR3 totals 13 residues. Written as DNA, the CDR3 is TGTGCCAGCAGCGAATACTTGAACACTGAAGCTTTCTTT. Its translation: CASSEYLNTEAFF.

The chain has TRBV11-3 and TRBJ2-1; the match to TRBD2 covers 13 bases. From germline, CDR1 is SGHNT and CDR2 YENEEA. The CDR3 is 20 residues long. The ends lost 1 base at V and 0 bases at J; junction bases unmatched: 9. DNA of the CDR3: TGTGCCAGCAGCTTAGGGTCGGGACTAGCGGGGACCAGCTCCTACAATGAGCAGTTCTTC. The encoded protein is CASSLGSGLAGTSSYNEQFF.

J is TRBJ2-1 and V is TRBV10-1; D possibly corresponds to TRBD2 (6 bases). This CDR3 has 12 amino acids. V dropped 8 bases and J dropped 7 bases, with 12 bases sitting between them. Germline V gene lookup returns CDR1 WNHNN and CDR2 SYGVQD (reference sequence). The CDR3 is CASGFRGNEQFF. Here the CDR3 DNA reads TGCGCCAGCGGCTTTCGGGGGAATGAGCAGTTCTTC.